This T cell receptor (beta chain) was sequenced in a study of immune cell composition in non-small cell lung cancer (dated by TCRdb to 2016 to 2017). Broadly, across the study: Histologic subtype was assigned using H&E plus p63, CK5, Napsin A and TTF-1 immunohistochemistry, mainly lung adenocarcinoma or squamous cell carcinoma. TCR-beta sequencing (Adaptive Biotechnologies) was performed on around 37 paired NSCLC tumour and non-adjacent lung specimens plus 26 tumour-only specimens. Supplementary cohort #1 consisted of roughly eleven lung adenocarcinoma cases with paired tumour/lung TCR-beta sequencing and with TIL populations generated to assess tumour reactivity. A handful of tumour specimens that had TCR-beta data belonged to rare histological subtypes and were left out of the subtype comparisons. General study outcomes and caveats: In around ten adenocarcinoma cases, a strong correlation was found between maximal tumour-associated clone frequency and TIL tumour reactivity, whereas no such correlation was found between overall clonality and TIL tumour reactivity. Smoking pack-years did not significantly correlate with tumour TCR-beta clonality. The reactivity cohort contained only around eleven cases, and the tumour-reactive clones were not shown to have sequences in common with the dominant in vivo tumour-associated clones. Lung squamous cell carcinoma tumours had significantly higher Top 10 clone scores and productive clonality than lung adenocarcinoma tumours. Nearly half of NSCLC cases had tumour-associated clones >0.5%, found in roughly 35% of adenocarcinomas compared with 75% of squamous carcinomas.

About this clone itself: No antigen is known for it. No quality values exist for individual bases; no much larger clone is one base distant.

Genomic DNA was extracted with the QIAamp DNA kit from frozen aliquots of unsorted single-cell suspensions. Surgically resected non-small cell lung cancer tissue was used for the tumour samples. Tissues arrived within 2 hours of resection and were immediately processed into single-cell suspensions. Tissue was mechanically dissociated and enzymatically digested with DNase I, collagenase I and hyaluronidase for roughly 30 minutes at 37 °C, then filtered and RBC-lysed. A two-step multiplex PCR amplified TCR-beta CDR3 regions from genomic DNA, and the second step of the PCR added Illumina-compatible adaptors. As a commercial immunoSEQ service, TCR-beta immunosequencing was carried out on an Illumina platform. Regarding the original processing steps: Repertoires were described by productive clonality and by Top 10 Clones, which is the percentage of T-cell templates coming from the ten most frequent sequences. Values of productive clonality ranged from 0 to 1, with a monoclonal population indicated by a value of 1. Tumour-associated clones, identified using log10 scatter plots, were defined as sequences that made up at least 0.1% of tumour T-cell templates and were not found in the matched non-adjacent lung. Student's t-tests were used for two-group comparisons, ANOVA was used for stages, and linear regression was used for relationships, with analyses conducted in GraphPad Prism7 and R. TCRdb provides this immuneACCESS table in a form limited to in-frame rearrangements. Some clones are lacking; in checked studies, under half of them reflect an unresolved V gene, and why the rest are absent is not known. The V and J calls and clone size were taken over from that table, and D and trimming were inferred from the DNA. The sample includes around 10,000 clones, with about 60% observed a single time. The top ten constitute 18% of the sample.

Sequenced sample: lung tumor tissue. The receptor comes from a human donor with non-small cell lung cancer.

In nucleotide form, the sequence is TGTGCCAGCAGTGTACAGGACAGGGAAAAGCAGTACTTC. Translated, it reads CASSVQDREKQYF. In this chain, TRBV25-1 is recombined with TRBJ2-7; TRBD1 agrees with 8 junctional bases. The germline V gene provides CDR1 MGHDK and CDR2 SYGVNS. From V the trimming removes 4 bases and from J it removes 8 bases, while the gene matches leave 7 bases of the junction unaccounted for. The CDR3 contains 13 residues, cysteine and phenylalanine counted. Of the read, only the CDR3 DNA is kept; its 39 bases are in frame from base 1.